The rows below give T cell receptor beta chains drawn from one sample of a study of a mutant IDH1 vaccine in newly diagnosed glioma. The data were produced by immunoSEQ multiplex PCR, yet TCRdb's version contains in-frame clones alone and is incomplete. The sample consists of 60,000 to 85,000 clones, 85% to 90% of them appearing once. Their cognate antigens are unknown. The starting material was PBMCs, obtained from a glioma patient whose treatment included an IDH1 peptide vaccine. Source of these receptors: a woman between 50 and 59 years old with glioma. Both conserved end residues are part of each CDR3. The D gene is left open where the match is weak. Rows may omit the clone size; those that give it use once, few, many or a size class.

v_gene	len	j_gene	abundance	d_gene	CDR3nt	CDR3aa
TRBV27	14	TRBJ2-2	-	-	TGTGCCAGCAGTTTCAGGCGGGGCACCGGGGAGCTGTTTTTT	CASSFRRGTGELFF
TRBV18	14	TRBJ2-1	-	-	TGTGCCAGCTCACCACCGACTAGGTTCCATGAGCAGTTCTTC	CASSPPTRFHEQFF
TRBV27	15	TRBJ2-2	-	TRBD2	TGTGCCAGCAGTTTGGCGGGAGAGGGTTGGAGGGAGCTGTTTTTT	CASSLAGEGWRELFF
TRBV14	13	TRBJ2-7	-	-	TGTGCCAGCAGCAACCGGAACGGGTACGAGCAGTACTTC	CASSNRNGYEQYF
TRBV5-5	14	TRBJ1-3	-	-	TGTGCCAGCAGCTCAGTGACAGCTGGAAACACCATATATTTT	CASSSVTAGNTIYF
TRBV11-2	12	TRBJ2-7	-	-	TGTGCCAGCAGCCAAAGCTCCTACGAGCAGTACTTC	CASSQSSYEQYF
TRBV30	14	TRBJ1-2	-	-	TGTGCCTGGAGAACGCCGCCAGGACGAAGTGGCTACACCTTC	CAWRTPPGRSGYTF
TRBV5-5	15	TRBJ2-1	few	TRBD1	TGTGCCAGCAGCTCGGACAGGGAGACCTACAATGAGCAGTTCTTC	CASSSDRETYNEQFF
TRBV6-1	12	TRBJ1-5	few	-	TGTGCCAGCAGCCCCGGGACCCAGCCCCAGCATTTT	CASSPGTQPQHF
TRBV28	14	TRBJ1-1	-	-	TGTGCCAGCAGTTCCGGGACTATGAACACTGAAGCTTTCTTT	CASSSGTMNTEAFF
TRBV7-9	12	TRBJ2-1	once	-	TGTGCCAGCAGCTATCAGCGGGTAGAGGCGTTCTTC	CASSYQRVEAFF
TRBV27	15	TRBJ2-1	once	TRBD1	TGTGCCAGCAGTTTCCCTGGACAGGGGTCGAATGAGCAGTTCTTC	CASSFPGQGSNEQFF
TRBV7-8	17	TRBJ1-1	-	-	TGTGCCAGCAGCTTAGCGACGGCAGGCTGGGGGAACACTGAAGCTTTCTTT	CASSLATAGWGNTEAFF
TRBV13	12	TRBJ1-1	-	-	TGTGCCAGCAGCTTTAGGGGAGACAGTGCTTTCTTT	CASSFRGDSAFF
TRBV7-8	15	TRBJ1-6	-	-	TGTGCCAGCAGCTTAGAGGTGGGAAGTAATTCACCCCTCCACTTT	CASSLEVGSNSPLHF
TRBV7-8	14	TRBJ1-4	-	-	TGTGCCAGCAGCTACGGGAATTCTAATGAAAAACTGTTTTTT	CASSYGNSNEKLFF
TRBV28	17	TRBJ1-5	-	-	TGTGCCAGCAGTTTAACGGTCGGGGGAAGCGGCAATCAGCCCCAGCATTTT	CASSLTVGGSGNQPQHF
TRBV27	13	TRBJ1-5	-	-	TGTGCCAGCAGTTTATCCCTTATTCAGCCCCAGCATTTT	CASSLSLIQPQHF
TRBV9	13	TRBJ2-1	-	-	TGTGCCAGCAGCTTTGCCGGGGGCGGCGAGCAGTTCTTC	CASSFAGGGEQFF
TRBV2	13	TRBJ1-2	-	-	TGTGCCAGCAGTGGGGATGGGATCTATGGCTACACCTTC	CASSGDGIYGYTF
TRBV7-6	13	TRBJ2-1	-	-	TGTGCCAGCAGCTCCCCACAGATCAATGAGCAGTTCTTC	CASSSPQINEQFF
TRBV11-2	14	TRBJ1-1	-	-	TGTGCCAGCAGCTACCAGCCGGTGAACACTGAAGCTTTCTTT	CASSYQPVNTEAFF
TRBV10-2	15	TRBJ1-2	few	-	TGCGCCAGCAGTCCTAACCCCACGTCTAACTATGGCTACACCTTC	CASSPNPTSNYGYTF
TRBV7-9	15	TRBJ1-4	-	-	TGTGCCAGCAGCTTCGAGGGTCAGGCAAATGAAAAACTGTTTTTT	CASSFEGQANEKLFF
TRBV19	16	TRBJ1-2	-	TRBD1	TGTGCCACTACGGGACAGGGGTTGGGGAATAACTATGGCTACACCTTC	CATTGQGLGNNYGYTF
TRBV5-1	13	TRBJ2-1	-	-	TGCGCCAGCAGCTTTGGCGGGTACAATGAGCAGTTCTTC	CASSFGGYNEQFF